Sequencing of this T cell receptor beta chain was carried out in a study of response to subunit inactivated influenza vaccine. TCRdb called the RT-PCR reads again in MiXCR, with one record for every CDR3 protein. The sample contains about 650,000 distinct CDR3 sequences, 15% to 17% of which appear only once. Trimming pared 7 bases from V and 3 bases from J, leaving 11 bases between. The germline gives CDR1 SGHRS, CDR2 YFSETQ. The CDR3 is 12 amino acids. This clonotype has ten or more counts. Its antigen remains unknown. Whole-study results and caveats: Authors suggested few new T cells are recruited by each seasonal influenza vaccination.

The J gene is TRBJ2-7, the V gene TRBV5-1, with a tentative D call TRBD1 (6 bases). The specimen comprised PBMCs from blood, sampled less than 13 days after vaccination. This receptor was identified in a man between 45 and 60 years old who received an inactivated influenza vaccine. CDR3 loop: CASSDSYYEQYF. The CDR3 DNA reads as TGCGCCAGCTCGGACAGTTACTACGAGCAGTACTTC.